Below are 11 T cell receptor beta chains sequenced from a single sample in a study of CD8 T cells in Susac syndrome. It was with random hexamers that 0.5 to 1 ug RNA was reverse transcribed. A single record per CDR3 protein comes from TCRdb applying MiXCR to the immunoSEQ multiplex PCR reads. The sample carries some 180,000 distinct CDR3 sequences, roughly nine tenths recorded once. Sequenced material: CD4+ T cells from PBMCs. Receptors were obtained from a human donor with Susac syndrome.

The chain is built from TRBV15 and TRBJ1-2, with D perhaps TRBD1 (5 bases). Between the trimmed V and J ends, which lost 0 bases and 3 bases, there was a span of 11 bases. The CDR3 length is 15 residues. Germline V gives CDR1 LNHNV, CDR2 YYDKDF (reference sequence). The CDR3 loop reads CATSRDYIRDYGYTF. The CDR3 DNA reads as TGTGCCACCAGCAGAGATTATATCAGGGACTATGGCTACACCTTC.

The V and J genes are TRBV13 and TRBJ2-1, with D possibly matching TRBD2 (6 bases). The CDR3 has 13 residues. Germline V gives CDR1 PRHDT, CDR2 FYEKMQ (reference sequence). The V end lost 0 bases, the J end lost 9 bases, and 9 bases lay between the germline ends. The CDR3 DNA reads as TGTGCCAGCAGCTTAGGCCACGGGAGTGAGCAGTTCTTC. It translates to CASSLGHGSEQFF.

The chain uses TRBV7-8 and TRBJ2-2; 12 bases map to TRBD2. In germline, CDR1 is SGHVS, CDR2 FQNEAQ. J gave up 5 bases and V 2 bases, and 9 bases lay outside the gene matches. CDR3 length equals 18 residues. The CDR3 protein is CASSLLMTSGGWTGELFF. CDR3 DNA: TGTGCCAGCAGCTTATTAATGACTAGCGGGGGATGGACCGGGGAGCTGTTTTTT.

This clonotype was detected only once. V usage is TRBV29-1 and J usage is TRBJ1-2; D remains unclear. V lost 4 bases and J lost 4, with 13 bases in between. The CDR3 covers 13 residues. CDR1 is SQVTM, CDR2 ANQGSEA, per germline. CDR3 coding DNA: TGCAGCGTTGGGGATCTCAGGATCTATGGCTACACCTTC. Protein: CSVGDLRIYGYTF. The full variable domain, rest sourced from reference TRBV29-1 and TRBJ1-2, is SAVISQKPSRDICQRGTSLTIQCQVDSQVTMMFWYRQQPGQSLTLIATANQGSEATYESGFVIDKFPISRPNLTFSTLTVSNMSPEDSSIYLCSVGDLRIYGYTFGSGTRLTVV.

The rearrangement joins TRBV10-3 to TRBJ2-7, with 7 bases aligning to TRBD1. Germline V gives CDR1 ENHRY, CDR2 SYGVKD. This CDR3 region has 12 residues. V was clipped by 0 bases and J by 11 bases; unmatched bases: 4. The DNA for the CDR3 is TGTGCCATCAGTGAGTCGGGCCAGGGGGAGTACTTC. Its translation is CAISESGQGEYF.

V usage is TRBV3-1 and J usage is TRBJ2-7; 7 bases agree with TRBD1. V lost 4 bases to trimming and J lost 3 bases; unmatched junction nucleotides: 15. The CDR3 extends over 17 amino acids. CDR1 and CDR2 from the germline V gene are LGHDT and YNNKEL (reference sequence). The chain's CDR3 is CASSPDRWGTDLYEQYF. The CDR3, as DNA: TGTGCCAGCAGCCCCGATCGATGGGGGACAGACCTCTACGAGCAGTACTTC.

The chain combines TRBV30 with TRBJ1-4; 7 bases are a match to TRBD1. This CDR3 is built from 12 residues. After removal of 7 bases from V and 6 bases from J, the junction contained 5 bases not matched to a gene. Germline CDR1 reads GTSNPN; CDR2 reads SVGIG (reference sequence). CDR3 protein: CALTGFDEKLFF. The CDR3 nucleotides read TGTGCCTTGACAGGGTTCGATGAAAAACTGTTTTTT.

The chain's CDR3 is CASVSPSGTGNGYTF. The CDR3 DNA sequence: TGTGCCAGCGTATCTCCTTCCGGGACAGGGAATGGCTACACCTTC. The chain recombines TRBV28 with TRBJ1-2, with 9 positions matching TRBD1. V lost 8 bases and J lost 6; bases outside the gene matches: 13. Germline values: CDR1 MDHEN, CDR2 SYDVKM. CDR3 size: 15 residues.

This rearrangement joins TRBV6-2 or TRBV6-3 to TRBJ2-7; D is unclear. This CDR3 has 11 residues. CDR1 is MNHEY, CDR2 SVGEGT, per germline. V dropped 5 bases and J dropped 3 bases, with 5 bases sitting between them. For the CDR3, the DNA is TGTGCCAGCAGTGCGCGCTACGAGCAGTACTTC. It encodes CASSARYEQYF.

The J gene is TRBJ2-3, the V gene TRBV4-1, with 10 positions matching TRBD2. Germline trimming cut 1 base from V and 3 bases from J; bases unmatched to any gene: 7. CDR3 size: 17 residues. From germline, CDR1 is MGHRA and CDR2 YSYEKL. CDR3 coding DNA: TGCGCCAGCAGCCAAGTTGTCCTAGCGGGAGTAACAGATACGCAGTATTTT. This translates into CASSQVVLAGVTDTQYF.

V gene TRBV20-1 combines with J gene TRBJ2-3; the match to TRBD2 covers 9 bases. CDR1 is DFQATT and CDR2 is SNEGSKA in the germline V gene (reference sequence). V shed 0 bases, J shed 0 bases, and the junction held 4 bases outside the gene matches. The length of the CDR3 is 16 residues. The CDR3 bases are TGCAGTGCTAGAGATGATAGCGGGGGAAGCACAGATACGCAGTATTTT. Translation: CSARDDSGGSTDTQYF.